Listed here are 25 T cell receptor beta chains from one sample, sequenced in a study of T cell repertoires in cytomegalovirus infection. In TCRdb, the reads were re-called with MiXCR into one record per CDR3 protein. The repertoire holds fewer than 1,000,000 distinct CDR3 sequences, with approximately 32% as singletons. For these TCRs, the target antigens are not known. Source: cultured CD8+ T cells from PBMCs, taken from culture after CMV antigen stimulation. The origin of the receptors is a human donor in good health (CMV status not recorded). Some clones in this sample may be carry-over from other donors' samples.

This sequence joins TRBV12-3 or TRBV12-4 and TRBJ1-5; D might be TRBD1 (5 bases). This CDR3 is built from 17 residues. Trimming took off 4 bases at V and 3 bases at J, with 19 bases between the two ends. The CDR3 sequence: CASSSTGYAQDNQPQHF. In DNA form, the CDR3 reads TGTGCCAGCAGTTCTACAGGCTACGCCCAGGACAATCAGCCCCAGCATTTT.

This clonotype has just a few counts. The rearrangement links TRBV19 to TRBJ2-1; the match to TRBD1 covers 8 bases. With 7 bases clipped from V and 2 bases from J, the junction kept 10 bases outside the gene matches. Germline CDR1 LNHDA, CDR2 SQIVND (reference sequence). This CDR3 is built from 16 residues. CDR3 amino acids: CASTSHDRGAYNEQFF. The CDR3 nucleotides are TGTGCCAGTACCTCGCACGACAGGGGAGCCTACAATGAGCAGTTCTTC.

The V call is TRBV6-6, the J call TRBJ2-3, with D possibly matching TRBD1 (6 bases). There are 20 residues in the CDR3. Germline V gives CDR1 MNHNY, CDR2 SVGAGI (reference sequence). The ends were cut back, 0 bases at V and 2 bases at J, with 24 bases in the middle. The CDR3 loop reads CASSYSGQGIIQTYTDTQYF. Written as DNA, the CDR3 is TGTGCCAGCAGTTACTCGGGTCAGGGGATTATACAAACTTACACAGATACGCAGTATTTT.

This clonotype appeared a few times. The CDR3 nucleotides are TGTGCCACCAGTCGACAGGGGCCTTGCAACAATGAGCAGTTCTTC. As protein: CATSRQGPCNNEQFF. The chain has TRBV24-1 and TRBJ2-1; TRBD1 matches at 8 bases. CDR3 size: 15 residues. CDR1 and CDR2 (germline): KGHDR, SFDVKD. The J segment lost 5 bases and the V segment lost 6 bases, leaving 8 bases of the junction unmatched.

V and J are TRBV10-3 and TRBJ2-3, with TRBD1 identical over 10 bases. V dropped 6 bases and J dropped 2; count of bases not matched to a gene: 26. Germline CDR1 is ENHRY and CDR2 is SYGVKD. This CDR3 is 22 amino acids long. Written as DNA, the CDR3 is TGTGCCATCAGGACGGTACGGACCGGGACAGGGGAGTTTTCGGTTCCCACAGATACGCAGTATTTT. Its protein product is CAIRTVRTGTGEFSVPTDTQYF.

The rearrangement uses TRBV6-1 and TRBJ1-6; D might be TRBD1 (6 bases). This CDR3 contains 14 residues. Trimming left V 5 bases short and J 4 bases short, with 9 bases between. Germline CDR1 is MNHNS and CDR2 is SASEGT. Here the CDR3 reads CASSPQGYNSPLHF. CDR3 bases: TGTGCCAGCAGTCCACAGGGATATAATTCACCCCTCCACTTT.

V gene TRBV5-5 combines with J gene TRBJ2-3, with 11 nucleotides matching TRBD2. CDR3 length: 17 amino acids. J gave up 5 bases and V 4 bases, and 12 bases lay outside the gene matches. The germline CDR1 and CDR2 sequences are SGHKS and YYEKEE (reference sequence). The DNA of the CDR3 is TGTGCCAGCAGCCTCCGACTAGCGGGGCCACTCCTAGATACGCAGTATTTT. Translated, it gives CASSLRLAGPLLDTQYF.

This chain uses TRBV6-6 with TRBJ2-2, with a possible D match to TRBD1 (6 bases). The V end was cut by 9 bases, the J end by 6 bases, with 14 bases between. The CDR3 totals 13 residues. CDR1 is MNHNY, CDR2 SVGAGI, per germline (reference sequence). In DNA form, the CDR3 reads TGTGCCAGTACTATCAGGGGAGCCGGGGAGCTGTTTTTT. Its protein product is CASTIRGAGELFF.

The chain uses TRBV6-1 and TRBJ2-2, with 10 bases aligning to TRBD1. The junction had 5 bases not matched to a gene; V was cut back by 5 bases and J by 5 bases. Germline V lookup: CDR1 MNHNS, CDR2 SASEGT. There are 15 residues in the CDR3. The CDR3: CASSPTGGMTGELFF. Written as DNA, the CDR3 is TGTGCCAGCAGTCCGACAGGGGGCATGACCGGGGAGCTGTTTTTT.

This clonotype was picked up a small number of times. This chain joins TRBV24-1 and TRBJ2-3; D is unresolved. Looked up from germline, CDR1 is KGHDR and CDR2 is SFDVKD. The CDR3 contains 12 residues. Trimming pared 5 bases from V and 2 bases from J, leaving 4 bases between. The CDR3 spells CATSAFTDTQYF. DNA for the CDR3: TGTGCCACCAGTGCCTTCACAGATACGCAGTATTTT.

This clonotype has just a few counts. The rearrangement joins TRBV4-1 to TRBJ2-7; 8 positions agree with TRBD1. Germline trimming cut 2 bases from V and 3 bases from J; bases unmatched to any gene: 6. The CDR3 loop spans 15 amino acids. The germline gives CDR1 MGHRA, CDR2 YSYEKL. The CDR3 sequence is CASSQSTGTGYEQYF. DNA of the CDR3: TGCGCCAGCAGCCAATCAACCGGGACAGGCTACGAGCAGTACTTC.

Concerning this clonotype itself: At one boundary the junction diverges from the germline segment, which might be a read error. The chain carries TRBV6-6 and TRBJ2-1; 13 positions match TRBD2. The CDR3 extends over 14 amino acids. CDR1 is MNHNY, CDR2 SVGAGI, per germline (reference sequence). The CDR3 DNA reads as TGTGTCAGCAGGACTAGCGGGGGAATAAATGAGCAGTTCTTC. Translation: CVSRTSGGINEQFF.

The V gene is TRBV7-6, the J gene TRBJ2-7; TRBD1 is a possible D gene (6 bases). This CDR3 has 14 amino acids. V lost 5 bases and J lost 0, with 11 bases in between. In germline, CDR1 is SGHVS, CDR2 FNYEAQ. The CDR3 is CASSVGQSSYEQYF. For the CDR3, the DNA is TGTGCCAGCAGCGTCGGACAGAGCTCCTACGAGCAGTACTTC.

The rearrangement joins TRBV7-4 to TRBJ1-5; 10 positions agree with TRBD1. V lost 5 bases to trimming and J lost 6 bases; unmatched junction nucleotides: 7. Germline V gene sequence: CDR1 SGHVT, CDR2 SQSDAQ. This CDR3 contains 15 residues. CDR3 nucleotide sequence: TGTGCCAGCAGCATTACCGGGACAGGGGTTCAGCCCCAGCATTTT. It yields the protein CASSITGTGVQPQHF. Full variable domain (rest looked up from reference TRBV7-4 and TRBJ1-5): GAGVSQSPRYKVAKRGRDVALRCDSISGHVTLYWYRQTLGQGSEVLTYSQSDAQRDKSGRPSGRFSAERPERSVSTLKIQRTEQGDSAVYLCASSITGTGVQPQHFGDGTRLSIL.

In regard to this clonotype: A junction end diverges from the germline sequence, so it may reflect a read error. The genes are TRBV28 and TRBJ1-1, with D tentatively TRBD1 (5 bases). There are 14 residues in the CDR3. Germline lookup yields CDR1 MDHEN and CDR2 SYDVKM. CDR3 bases: TGTGTCAGCACCCAAGTGGGGGTAGACACTGAAGCTTTCTTT. Translation: CVSTQVGVDTEAFF. The whole variable domain, filled in from reference TRBV28 and TRBJ1-1, reads DVKVTQSSRYLVKRTGEKVFLECVQDMDHENMFWYRQDPGLGLRLIYFSYDVKMKEKGDIPEGYSVSREKKERFSLILESASTNQTSMYLCVSTQVGVDTEAFFGQGTRLTVV.

This sequence joins TRBV7-9 and TRBJ2-5; 7 bases map to TRBD1. The CDR3 extends over 15 amino acids. Germline V gene lookup returns CDR1 SEHNR and CDR2 FQNEAQ (reference sequence). V shed 5 bases and J 3 bases; nucleotides not matched to a gene: 9. The CDR3 reads CASSRDSRLEETQYF. CDR3 sequence (DNA): TGTGCCAGCAGCCGGGACAGCCGCCTCGAAGAGACCCAGTACTTC.

This chain uses TRBV5-8 with TRBJ2-7; D not certain. Germline V gene lookup returns CDR1 SGHTS and CDR2 YDEGEE. The CDR3 extends over 11 amino acids. V lost 0 bases and J 6 bases, leaving 4 bases between the germline ends. In DNA, the CDR3 is TGTGCCAGCAGCTTGGCCCCCGAGCAGTACGTC. It codes for CASSLAPEQYV.

This rearrangement joins TRBV7-3 to TRBJ2-3; D might be TRBD1 or TRBD2, each matching 6 bases. The germline CDR1 and CDR2 sequences are SGHTA and FQGTGA. CDR3 size: 15 residues. The V and J ends lost 5 bases and 0 bases respectively, with 12 bases between them. The CDR3 coding sequence is TGTGCCAGCAGCGGGGGGCCGGGGAGCACAGATACGCAGTATTTT. It translates to CASSGGPGSTDTQYF. Full variable domain (outside the CDR3, taken from reference TRBV7-3 and TRBJ2-3): GAGVSQTPSNKVTEKGKYVELRCDPISGHTALYWYRQSLGQGPEFLIYFQGTGAADDSGLPNDRFFAVRPEGSVSTLKIQRTERGDSAVYLCASSGGPGSTDTQYFGPGTRLTVL.

The V and J genes are TRBV27 and TRBJ2-1; D is possibly TRBD1 or TRBD2 (6 bases each). Trimming removed 5 bases from V and 2 bases from J, with 10 bases in between. The CDR3 is made up of 14 amino acids. From germline, CDR1 is MNHEY and CDR2 SMNVEV (reference sequence). CDR3 protein: CASSTGAAYNEQFF. CDR3 nucleotides: TGTGCCAGCAGTACGGGGGCAGCCTACAATGAGCAGTTCTTC.

This clonotype has a count of ten or more. The gene calls are TRBV7-6 and TRBJ2-7; 7 positions match TRBD1. Germline loops: CDR1 SGHVS, CDR2 FNYEAQ. Unmatched junction bases numbered 7, after V lost 5 bases and J lost 6 bases. CDR3 length: 13 residues. The CDR3 loop reads CASSPRTGAEQYF. CDR3 DNA sequence: TGTGCCAGCAGCCCTCGGACAGGAGCCGAGCAGTACTTC.

The V call is TRBV27, the J call TRBJ1-6; D is unresolved. This CDR3 contains 14 residues. The germline V and J ends were trimmed by 5 bases and 3 bases, with 8 bases remaining between them. Germline loops: CDR1 MNHEY, CDR2 SMNVEV (reference sequence). CDR3 region: CASSHQVYNSPLHF. CDR3 in DNA: TGTGCCAGCAGTCACCAAGTCTATAATTCACCCCTCCACTTT.

In regard to this clonotype: The junction and the germline gene differ at one end; a read error may be behind it. This chain uses TRBV12-3 or TRBV12-4 with TRBJ1-3, with D maybe TRBD1 (5 bases). The CDR3 runs 15 residues. The CDR3 loop reads CASSEWGREMDTVYF. In DNA, the CDR3 is TGTGCCAGCAGTGAGTGGGGCAGGGAGATGGACACCGTATATTTT.

V gene TRBV4-2 combines with J gene TRBJ2-3; 12 bases map to TRBD2. Germline CDR1 reads LGHNA; CDR2 reads YNFKEQ. The junction had 9 bases not matched to a gene; V was cut back by 0 bases and J by 2 bases. The CDR3 runs to 19 residues. The CDR3 protein is CASSQDVASGGAPTDTQYF. The CDR3 DNA reads TGTGCCAGCAGCCAAGATGTGGCTAGCGGGGGGGCGCCCACAGATACGCAGTATTTT.

A few counts support this clonotype. The rearrangement joins TRBV20-1 to TRBJ2-5, with TRBD2 matching over 10 bases. V gave up 4 bases and J gave up 4 bases; unmatched junction bases: 15. Germline V gene lookup returns CDR1 DFQATT and CDR2 SNEGSKA (reference sequence). This CDR3 is built from 17 residues. The CDR3 spells CSANGLLLAGVTETQYF. The DNA for the CDR3 is TGCAGTGCTAACGGGTTACTTCTAGCGGGGGTAACAGAGACCCAGTACTTC.

This clonotype has a handful of counts. This chain joins TRBV18 and TRBJ2-1; possibly TRBD2 for D (5 bases). CDR1 KGHSH and CDR2 LQKENI come from the germline V gene. V lost 5 bases and J lost 1, with 15 bases in between. CDR3 size: 16 residues. CDR3 bases: TGTGCCAGCTCATCTTGGACTGGGGAATCCTACAATGAGCAGTTCTTC. Translated: CASSSWTGESYNEQFF.